This T cell receptor beta chain was recovered during a study of identical twins. Study-wide results and caveats: Some out-of-frame alpha sequences were shared by twins, and these showed excess low generation probability. Its conclusions, products of cross-sectional statistical analysis, did not come from following the same donors.

The CDR3 runs 15 residues. Germline V CDR1 and CDR2: LNHDA, SQIVND (reference sequence). V was pared by 6 bases and J by 4 bases, with 9 bases of the junction left unmatched. MiXCR, run by TCRdb on the 5' RACE reads, gives a single entry per CDR3 protein. Among about 200,000 distinct CDR3 sequences, around 6.5% were seen once, and the ten largest hold more than 14%. About this clonotype itself: Its antigen is unidentified.

In addition, the sample was reused for a study of T cells expressing NK-cell markers. That paper adds: Sequenced donors, eight in total, included seven who were HCMV-seropositive and one who was seronegative.

This TCR was recovered from a woman aged 18-29 years in good health. The sample consisted of CD8+ T cells sorted from blood. This chain joins TRBV19 and TRBJ2-1, with 7 positions matching TRBD1. The CDR3 reads CASSTGQVSYNEQFF. As DNA, the CDR3 is TGTGCCAGTAGCACCGGACAGGTTTCGTACAATGAGCAGTTCTTC.